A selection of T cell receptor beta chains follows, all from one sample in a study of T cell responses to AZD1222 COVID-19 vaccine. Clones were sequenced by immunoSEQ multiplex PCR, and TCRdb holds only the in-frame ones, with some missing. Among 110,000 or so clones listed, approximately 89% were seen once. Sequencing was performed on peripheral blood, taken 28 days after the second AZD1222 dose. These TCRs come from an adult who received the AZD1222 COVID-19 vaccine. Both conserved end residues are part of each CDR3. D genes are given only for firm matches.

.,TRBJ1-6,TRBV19,CASSIVPGESPLHF,TGTGCCAGTAGTATAGTGCCCGGCGAGTCACCCCTCCACTTT
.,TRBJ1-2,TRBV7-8,CASSQKAGQHNYGYTF,TGTGCCAGCAGCCAAAAAGCAGGACAGCATAACTATGGCTACACCTTC
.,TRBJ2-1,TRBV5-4,CASSLGSTSYNEQFF,TGTGCCAGCAGCTTAGGCTCGACCTCCTACAATGAGCAGTTCTTC
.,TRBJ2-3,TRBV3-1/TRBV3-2,CASSRPGGGSDTQYF,TGTGCCAGCAGCCGTCCGGGCGGGGGCTCAGATACGCAGTATTTT
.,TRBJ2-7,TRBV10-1,CASSGATGEQYF,TGCGCCAGCAGTGGAGCAACTGGCGAGCAGTACTTC
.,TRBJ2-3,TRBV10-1,CASSESGRPQDTQYF,TGCGCCAGCAGTGAGTCGGGACGGCCTCAGGATACGCAGTATTTT
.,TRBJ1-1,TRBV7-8,CASSSLVVNTEAFF,TGTGCCAGCAGCTCCCTGGTAGTGAACACTGAAGCTTTCTTT
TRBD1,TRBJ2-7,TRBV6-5,CASIATGMGYEQYF,TGTGCCAGCATCGCGACAGGGATGGGGTACGAGCAGTACTTC
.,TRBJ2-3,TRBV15,CATSSRGSDGDTQYF,TGTGCCACCAGCAGTCGGGGCTCCGACGGGGATACGCAGTATTTT
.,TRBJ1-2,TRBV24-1,CATSDYRDGYTF,TGTGCCACCAGTGACTACAGGGATGGCTACACCTTC
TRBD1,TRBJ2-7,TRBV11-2,CASSFRGTGVDEQYF,TGTGCCAGCAGCTTTCGCGGGACAGGGGTCGACGAGCAGTACTTC
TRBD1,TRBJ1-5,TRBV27,CASSWDSRNQPQHF,TGTGCCAGCAGTTGGGACAGTCGCAATCAGCCCCAGCATTTT
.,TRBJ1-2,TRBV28,CASSWDTPNYGYTF,TGTGCCAGCAGTTGGGACACACCTAACTATGGCTACACCTTC
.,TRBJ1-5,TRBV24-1,CATSDFRGQPQHF,TGTGCCACCAGTGATTTCCGGGGTCAGCCCCAGCATTTT
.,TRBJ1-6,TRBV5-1,CASSTLGTSSSSYNSPLHF,TGCGCCAGCAGCACCCTCGGGACTTCTTCGAGCTCCTATAATTCACCCCTCCACTTT
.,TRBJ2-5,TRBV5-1,CASSLDQQLKGFVVGDETQYF,TGCGCCAGCAGCTTGGACCAACAACTAAAGGGGTTTGTGGTTGGGGACGAGACCCAGTACTTC
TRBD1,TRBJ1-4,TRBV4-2,CASSNPGQGDEKLFF,TGTGCCAGCAGCAACCCGGGACAGGGCGACGAAAAACTGTTTTTT